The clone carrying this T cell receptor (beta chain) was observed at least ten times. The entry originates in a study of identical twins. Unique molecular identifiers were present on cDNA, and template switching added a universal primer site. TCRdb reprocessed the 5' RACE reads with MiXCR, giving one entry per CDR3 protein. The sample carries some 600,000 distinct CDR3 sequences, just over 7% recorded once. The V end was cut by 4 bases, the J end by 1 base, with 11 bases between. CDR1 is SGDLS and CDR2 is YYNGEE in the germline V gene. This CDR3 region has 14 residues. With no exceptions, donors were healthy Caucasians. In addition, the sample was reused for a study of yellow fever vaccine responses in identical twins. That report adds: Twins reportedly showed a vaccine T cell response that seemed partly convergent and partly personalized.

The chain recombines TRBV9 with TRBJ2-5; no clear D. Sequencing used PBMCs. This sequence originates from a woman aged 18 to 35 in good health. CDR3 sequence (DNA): TGTGCCAGCAGCCCAAATTCCGGCCAAGAGACCCAGTACTTC. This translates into CASSPNSGQETQYF.